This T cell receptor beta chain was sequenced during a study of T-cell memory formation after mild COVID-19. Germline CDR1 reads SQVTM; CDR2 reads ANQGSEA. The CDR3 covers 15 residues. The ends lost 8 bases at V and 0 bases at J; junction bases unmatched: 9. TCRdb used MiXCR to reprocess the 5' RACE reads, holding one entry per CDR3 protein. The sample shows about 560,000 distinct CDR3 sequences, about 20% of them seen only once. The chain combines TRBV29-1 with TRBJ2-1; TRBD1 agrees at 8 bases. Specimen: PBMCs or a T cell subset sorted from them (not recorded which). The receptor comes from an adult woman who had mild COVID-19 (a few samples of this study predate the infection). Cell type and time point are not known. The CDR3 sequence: CSTMTGALSYNEQFF. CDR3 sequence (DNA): TGCAGCACCATGACAGGGGCTCTCTCCTACAATGAGCAGTTCTTC.